These 7 T cell receptor beta chains were all obtained from the same sample, sequenced in a study of T cell responses to AZD1222 COVID-19 vaccine. Sequencing was performed with immunoSEQ multiplex PCR; in TCRdb, only in-frame clones are kept and a portion is missing. The sample has 110,000 to 150,000 clones; approximately 90% are singletons. The sample consisted of peripheral blood, taken on day 0 of AZD1222 vaccination. The source is an adult in good health.

The chain combines TRBV27 with TRBJ2-7; possible D gene TRBD2, 6 bases. Trimming left V 6 bases short and J 2 bases short, with 20 bases between. The V gene's germline CDR1 is MNHEY and CDR2 SMNVEV (reference sequence). The length of the CDR3 is 16 residues. CDR3 region: CASRPPVRGSPYEQYF. CDR3 DNA sequence: TGTGCCAGCAGGCCCCCCGTGCGGGGCTCTCCCTACGAGCAGTACTTC.

The chain is built from TRBV4-1 and TRBJ2-2; D not certain. Trimming removed 5 bases from V and 6 bases from J, with 19 bases in between. The CDR3 is made up of 16 amino acids. The germline CDR1 and CDR2 sequences are MGHRA and YSYEKL. The CDR3 protein is CASSSSGRLGAGELFF. The CDR3 DNA follows: TGCGCCAGCAGCTCTTCTGGCAGGCTTGGCGCCGGGGAGCTGTTTTTT.

This chain links TRBV11-3 with TRBJ2-1; tentative D call: TRBD2 (6 bases). V gave up 3 bases and J gave up 10 bases, with 10 bases separating them. The CDR3 consists of 12 residues. The germline CDR1 and CDR2 sequences are SGHNT and YENEEA. The CDR3 here is CASSFGGREQFF. The CDR3 nucleotides are TGTGCCAGCAGCTTCGGGGGAAGGGAGCAGTTCTTC.

The chain joins TRBV2 to TRBJ1-4; 9 bases map to TRBD1. Germline CDR1 and CDR2: SNHLY and FYNNEI. CDR3 size: 13 residues. The V and J ends lost 7 bases and 5 bases, in that order; junction bases with no gene match: 2. The CDR3 DNA reads as TGTGCCAGCACCGGGACAGGGAATGAAAAACTGTTTTTT. It is translated as CASTGTGNEKLFF.

The chain has TRBV28 and TRBJ1-4; D remains ambiguous. This CDR3 comprises 13 residues. Germline CDR1 reads MDHEN; CDR2 reads SYDVKM. Trimming cost V 5 bases and J 10 bases, with 14 bases left between them. CDR3 sequence reads: CASSLNGRGKLFF. CDR3 bases: TGTGCCAGCAGTCTCAACGGACGGGGAAAACTGTTTTTT.

The genes are TRBV3-1 (or the pseudogene TRBV3-2) and TRBJ2-3; D is ambiguous. With 5 bases removed from V and 0 bases from J, the gap between germline ends came to 9 bases. The CDR3 runs 14 residues. Germline CDR1 LGHDT, CDR2 YNNKEL (reference sequence). In DNA, the CDR3 is TGTGCCAGCAGCAGCGCGGCAAGCACAGATACGCAGTATTTT. It is translated as CASSSAASTDTQYF.

The chain uses TRBV6-6 and TRBJ1-5; tentatively, D is TRBD1 (6 bases). Germline CDR1 MNHNY, CDR2 SVGAGI (reference sequence). V was shortened by 7 bases and J by 7 bases, with 20 bases between the two germline ends. This CDR3 has 15 residues. CDR3 sequence reads: CASTPNGGGRQPQHF. Written as DNA, the CDR3 is TGTGCCAGCACCCCGAATGGGGGGGGCAGGCAGCCCCAGCATTTT.